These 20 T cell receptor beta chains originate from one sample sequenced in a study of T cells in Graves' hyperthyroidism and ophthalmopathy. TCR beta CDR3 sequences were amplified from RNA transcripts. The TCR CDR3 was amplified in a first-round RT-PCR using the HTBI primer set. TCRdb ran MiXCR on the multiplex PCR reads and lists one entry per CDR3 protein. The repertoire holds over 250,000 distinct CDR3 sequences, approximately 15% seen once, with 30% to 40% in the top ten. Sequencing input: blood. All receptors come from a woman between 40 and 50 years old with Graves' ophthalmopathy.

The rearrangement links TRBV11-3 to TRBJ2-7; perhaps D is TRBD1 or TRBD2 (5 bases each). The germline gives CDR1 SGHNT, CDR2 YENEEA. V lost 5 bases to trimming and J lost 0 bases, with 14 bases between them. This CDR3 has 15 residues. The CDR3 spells CASSLGPDPSYEQYF. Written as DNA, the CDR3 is TGTGCCAGCAGCCTGGGACCGGACCCCTCCTACGAGCAGTACTTC.

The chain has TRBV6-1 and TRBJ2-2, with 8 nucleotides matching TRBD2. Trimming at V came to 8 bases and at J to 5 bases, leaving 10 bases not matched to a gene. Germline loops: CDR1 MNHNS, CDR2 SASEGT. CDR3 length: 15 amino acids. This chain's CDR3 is CASLTRGGLTGELFF. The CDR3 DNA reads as TGTGCCAGCCTCACCCGGGGGGGCCTGACCGGGGAGCTGTTTTTT.

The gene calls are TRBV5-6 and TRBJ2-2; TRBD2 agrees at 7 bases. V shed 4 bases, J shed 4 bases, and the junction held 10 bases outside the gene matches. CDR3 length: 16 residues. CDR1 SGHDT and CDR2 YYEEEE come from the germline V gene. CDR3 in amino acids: CASSPLGEGFTGELFF. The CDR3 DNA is TGTGCCAGCAGCCCCCTTGGGGAGGGGTTCACCGGGGAGCTGTTTTTT.

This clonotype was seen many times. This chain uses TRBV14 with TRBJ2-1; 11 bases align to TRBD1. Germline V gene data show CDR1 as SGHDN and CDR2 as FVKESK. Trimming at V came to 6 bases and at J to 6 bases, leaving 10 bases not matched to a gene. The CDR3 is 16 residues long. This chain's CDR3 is CASSPITGQGVNEQFF. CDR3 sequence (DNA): TGTGCCAGCAGTCCAATTACGGGACAGGGGGTCAATGAGCAGTTCTTC.

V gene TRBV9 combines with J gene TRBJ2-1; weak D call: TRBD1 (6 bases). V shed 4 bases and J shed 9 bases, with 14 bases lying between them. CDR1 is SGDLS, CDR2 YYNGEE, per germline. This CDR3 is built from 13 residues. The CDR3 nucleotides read TGTGCCAGCAGCCGAGGACAGTCCGCTGAGCAGTTCTTC. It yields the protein CASSRGQSAEQFF.

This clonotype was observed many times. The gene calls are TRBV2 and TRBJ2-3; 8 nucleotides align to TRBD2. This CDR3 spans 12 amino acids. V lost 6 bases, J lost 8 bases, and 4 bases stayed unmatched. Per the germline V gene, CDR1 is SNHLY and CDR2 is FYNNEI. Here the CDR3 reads CASSPGGATQYF. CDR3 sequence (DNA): TGTGCCAGCAGCCCGGGAGGGGCTACGCAGTATTTT.

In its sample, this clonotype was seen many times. The CDR3 reads CASSLTPTFGSGYEQYF. CDR3 DNA sequence: TGTGCCAGCAGTTTAACCCCTACATTTGGGAGCGGCTACGAGCAGTACTTC. The gene calls are TRBV12-3 or TRBV12-4 and TRBJ2-7; D might be TRBD2 (5 bases). Trimming removed 2 bases from V and 3 bases from J, with 20 bases in between. The CDR3 sequence is 17 residues long.

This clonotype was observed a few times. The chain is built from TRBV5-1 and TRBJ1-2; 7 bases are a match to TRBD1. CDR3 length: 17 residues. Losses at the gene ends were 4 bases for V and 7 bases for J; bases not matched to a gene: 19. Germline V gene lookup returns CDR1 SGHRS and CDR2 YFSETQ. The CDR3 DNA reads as TGCGCCAGCAGCCCACACTCGTTGACAGGGACTCGCTCTGGCTACACCTTC. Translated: CASSPHSLTGTRSGYTF.

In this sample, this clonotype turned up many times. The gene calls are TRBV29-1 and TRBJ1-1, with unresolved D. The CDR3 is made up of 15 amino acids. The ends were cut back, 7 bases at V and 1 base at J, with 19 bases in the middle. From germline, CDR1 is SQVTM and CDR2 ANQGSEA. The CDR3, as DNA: TGCAGCGCTGGAGGTCAAGGTCTAAAGAACACTGAAGCTTTCTTT. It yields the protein CSAGGQGLKNTEAFF. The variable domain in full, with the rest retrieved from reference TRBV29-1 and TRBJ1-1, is SAVISQKPSRDICQRGTSLTIQCQVDSQVTMMFWYRQQPGQSLTLIATANQGSEATYESGFVIDKFPISRPNLTFSTLTVSNMSPEDSSIYLCSAGGQGLKNTEAFFGQGTRLTVV.

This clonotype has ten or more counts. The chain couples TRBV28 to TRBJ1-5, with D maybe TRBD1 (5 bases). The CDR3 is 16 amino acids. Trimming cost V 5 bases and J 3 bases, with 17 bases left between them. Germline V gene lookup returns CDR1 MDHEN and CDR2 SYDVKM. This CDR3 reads CASSILIQGLNQPQHF. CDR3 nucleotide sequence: TGTGCCAGCAGTATACTAATTCAGGGACTCAATCAGCCCCAGCATTTT.

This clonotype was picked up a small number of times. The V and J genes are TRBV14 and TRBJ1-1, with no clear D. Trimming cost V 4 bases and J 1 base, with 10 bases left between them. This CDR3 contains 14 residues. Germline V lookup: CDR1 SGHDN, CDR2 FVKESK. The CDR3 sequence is CASSLLAGNTEAFF. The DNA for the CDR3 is TGTGCCAGCAGCCTCTTGGCGGGGAACACTGAAGCTTTCTTT.

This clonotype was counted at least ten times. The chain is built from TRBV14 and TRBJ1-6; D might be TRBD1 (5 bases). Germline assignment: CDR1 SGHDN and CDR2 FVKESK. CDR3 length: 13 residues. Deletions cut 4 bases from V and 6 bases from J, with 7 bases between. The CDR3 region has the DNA TGTGCCAGCAGCCCACAGGTTAATTCACCCCTCCACTTT. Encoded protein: CASSPQVNSPLHF.

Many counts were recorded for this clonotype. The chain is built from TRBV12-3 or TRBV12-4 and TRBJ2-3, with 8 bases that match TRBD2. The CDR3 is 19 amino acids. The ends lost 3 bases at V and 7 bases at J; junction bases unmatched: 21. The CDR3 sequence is CASSFYGGGLADIRNTQYF. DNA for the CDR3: TGTGCCAGCAGTTTCTACGGGGGGGGACTCGCAGATATTCGGAATACGCAGTATTTT.

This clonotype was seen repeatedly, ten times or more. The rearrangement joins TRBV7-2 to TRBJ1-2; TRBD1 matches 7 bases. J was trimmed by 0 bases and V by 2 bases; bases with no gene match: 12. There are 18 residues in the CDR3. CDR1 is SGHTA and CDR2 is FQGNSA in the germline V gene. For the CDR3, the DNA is TGTGCCAGCAGCTTAAAAGTCTGGGACAGCTATTCTAACTATGGCTACACCTTC. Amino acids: CASSLKVWDSYSNYGYTF.

The CDR3 DNA sequence: TGTGCCACCGGGGGCACAAACACCGGGGAGCTGTTTTTT. Encoded protein: CATGGTNTGELFF. The chain recombines TRBV24-1 with TRBJ2-2, with D possibly matching TRBD1 (6 bases). V lost 9 bases and J lost 2, with 9 bases in between. CDR3 size: 13 residues. Germline CDR1 reads KGHDR; CDR2 reads SFDVKD.

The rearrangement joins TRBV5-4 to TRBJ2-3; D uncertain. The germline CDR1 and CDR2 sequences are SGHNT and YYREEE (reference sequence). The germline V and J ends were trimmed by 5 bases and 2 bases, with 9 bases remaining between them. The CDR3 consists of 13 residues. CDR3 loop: CASRRPNTDTQYF. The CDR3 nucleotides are TGTGCCAGCAGGCGCCCTAACACAGATACGCAGTATTTT.

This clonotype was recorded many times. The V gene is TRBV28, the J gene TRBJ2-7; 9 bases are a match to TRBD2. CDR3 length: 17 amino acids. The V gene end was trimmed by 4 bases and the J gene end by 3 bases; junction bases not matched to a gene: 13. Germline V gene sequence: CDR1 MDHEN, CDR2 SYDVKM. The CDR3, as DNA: TGTGCCAGCAGTTCCAGATATAGCGGGAGTCGGATCTACGAGCAGTACTTC. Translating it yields CASSSRYSGSRIYEQYF.

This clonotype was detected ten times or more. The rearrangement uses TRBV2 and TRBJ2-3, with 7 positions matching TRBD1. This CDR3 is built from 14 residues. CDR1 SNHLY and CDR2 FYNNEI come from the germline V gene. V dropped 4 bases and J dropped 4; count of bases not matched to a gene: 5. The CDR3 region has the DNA TGTGCCAGCAGTGCCGACAGGGTGGCAGATACGCAGTATTTT. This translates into CASSADRVADTQYF.

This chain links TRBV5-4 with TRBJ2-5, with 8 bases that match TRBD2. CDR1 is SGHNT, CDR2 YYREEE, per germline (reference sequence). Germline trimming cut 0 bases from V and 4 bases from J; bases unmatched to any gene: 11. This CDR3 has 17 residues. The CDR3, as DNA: TGTGCCAGCAGCTTGGGGGCTGCGGGGGGTTCTCGAGAGACCCAGTACTTC. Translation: CASSLGAAGGSRETQYF.

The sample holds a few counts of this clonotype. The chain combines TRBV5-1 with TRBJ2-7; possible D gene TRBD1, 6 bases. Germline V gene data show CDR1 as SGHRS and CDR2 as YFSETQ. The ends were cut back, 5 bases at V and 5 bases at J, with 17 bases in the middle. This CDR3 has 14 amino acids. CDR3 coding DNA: TGCGCCAGCAGGAAAGCTACAGGGCCCCACGAGCAGTACTTC. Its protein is CASRKATGPHEQYF.